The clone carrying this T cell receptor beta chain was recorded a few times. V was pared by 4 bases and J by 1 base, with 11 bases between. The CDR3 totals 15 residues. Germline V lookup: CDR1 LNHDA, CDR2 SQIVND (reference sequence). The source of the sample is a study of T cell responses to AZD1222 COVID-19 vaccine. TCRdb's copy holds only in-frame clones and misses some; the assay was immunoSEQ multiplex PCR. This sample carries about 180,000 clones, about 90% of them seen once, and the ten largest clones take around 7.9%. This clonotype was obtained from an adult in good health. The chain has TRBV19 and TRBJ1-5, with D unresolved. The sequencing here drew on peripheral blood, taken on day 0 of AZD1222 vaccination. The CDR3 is CASSSSRGSNQPQHF. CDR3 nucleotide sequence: TGTGCCAGTAGTAGTAGCCGTGGGAGCAATCAGCCCCAGCATTTT.